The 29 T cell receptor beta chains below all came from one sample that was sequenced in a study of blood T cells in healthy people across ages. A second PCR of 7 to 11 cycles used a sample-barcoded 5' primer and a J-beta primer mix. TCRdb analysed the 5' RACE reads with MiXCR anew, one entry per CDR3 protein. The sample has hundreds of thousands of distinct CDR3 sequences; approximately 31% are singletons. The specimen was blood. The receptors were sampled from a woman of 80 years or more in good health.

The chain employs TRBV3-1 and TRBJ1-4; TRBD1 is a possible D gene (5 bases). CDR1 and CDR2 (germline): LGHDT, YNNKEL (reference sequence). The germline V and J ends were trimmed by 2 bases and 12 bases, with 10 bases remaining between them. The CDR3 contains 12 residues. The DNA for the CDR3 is TGTGCCAGCAGCCAAATAGGGGAAGAACTGTTTTTT. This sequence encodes CASSQIGEELFF. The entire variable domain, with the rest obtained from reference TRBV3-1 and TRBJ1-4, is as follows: DTAVSQTPKYLVTQMGNDKSIKCEQNLGHDTMYWYKQDSKKFLKIMFSYNNKELIINETVPNRFSPKSPDKAHLNLHINSLELGDSAVYFCASSQIGEELFFGSGTQLSVL.

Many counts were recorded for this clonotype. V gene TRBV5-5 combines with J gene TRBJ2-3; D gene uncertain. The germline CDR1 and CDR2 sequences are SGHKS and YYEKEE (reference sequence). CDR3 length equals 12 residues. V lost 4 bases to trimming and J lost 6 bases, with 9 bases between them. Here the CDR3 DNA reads TGTGCCAGCAGCCGAGTAGGGGATACGCAGTATTTT. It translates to CASSRVGDTQYF.

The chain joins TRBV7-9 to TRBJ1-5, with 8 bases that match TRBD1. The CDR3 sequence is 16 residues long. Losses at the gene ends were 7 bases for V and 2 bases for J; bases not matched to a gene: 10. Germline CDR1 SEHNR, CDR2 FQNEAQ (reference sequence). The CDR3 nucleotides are TGTGCCAGCAACATTGCCGGGACAGGAGGCAATCAGCCCCAGCATTTT. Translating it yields CASNIAGTGGNQPQHF.

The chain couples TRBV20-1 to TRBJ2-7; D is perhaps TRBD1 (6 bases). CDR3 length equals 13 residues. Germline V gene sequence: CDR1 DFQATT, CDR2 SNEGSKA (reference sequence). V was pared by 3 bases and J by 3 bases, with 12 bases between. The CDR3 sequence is CSASDTGRYEQYF. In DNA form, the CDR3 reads TGCAGTGCTAGCGACACAGGGCGCTACGAGCAGTACTTC.

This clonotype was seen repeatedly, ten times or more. The CDR3 coding sequence is TGTGCCAGTAGTGCCCCTTCGGGCGGCTGTGGGTACTTC. It is translated as CASSAPSGGCGYF. The chain is built from TRBV19 and TRBJ2-7, with D unresolved. The CDR3 sequence is 13 residues long. Germline CDR1 reads LNHDA; CDR2 reads SQIVND (reference sequence). Trimming left V 5 bases short and J 12 bases short, with 20 bases between.

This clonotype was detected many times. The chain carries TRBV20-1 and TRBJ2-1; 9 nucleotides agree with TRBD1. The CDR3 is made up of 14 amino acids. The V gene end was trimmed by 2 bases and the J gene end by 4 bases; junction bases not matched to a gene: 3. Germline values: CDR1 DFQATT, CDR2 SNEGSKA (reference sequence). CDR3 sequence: CSARLDRGYNEQFF. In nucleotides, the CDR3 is TGCAGTGCTAGACTGGACAGGGGATACAATGAGCAGTTCTTC.

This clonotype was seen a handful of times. CDR3 sequence: CASSIDRETRYF. The DNA of the CDR3 is TGTGCCAGTAGTATAGATCGGGAGACCCGGTACTTC. The V gene is TRBV19, the J gene TRBJ2-7; D is possibly TRBD2 (6 bases). V lost 0 bases to trimming and J lost 12 bases, with 12 bases between them. Germline V gene data show CDR1 as LNHDA and CDR2 as SQIVND (reference sequence). This CDR3 region has 12 residues. The full variable domain, with the rest looked up from reference TRBV19 and TRBJ2-7, is DGGITQSPKYLFRKEGQNVTLSCEQNLNHDAMYWYRQDPGQGLRLIYYSQIVNDFQKGDIAEGYSVSREKKESFPLTVTSAQKNPTAFYLCASSIDRETRYFGPGTRLTVT.

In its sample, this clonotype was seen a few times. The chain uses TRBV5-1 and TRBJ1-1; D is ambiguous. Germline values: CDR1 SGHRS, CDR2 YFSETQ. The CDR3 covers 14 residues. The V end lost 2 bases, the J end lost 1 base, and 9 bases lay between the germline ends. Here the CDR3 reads CASSFYSRNTEAFF. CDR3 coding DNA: TGCGCCAGCAGCTTTTACAGTCGGAACACTGAAGCTTTCTTT.

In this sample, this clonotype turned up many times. The CDR3 DNA reads TGCGCCAGCAGCCAAGGGGCTAACCTAGATCGGACCCAGTACTTC. Its translation is CASSQGANLDRTQYF. This chain uses TRBV4-3 with TRBJ2-5, with D uncertain. Trimming took 1 base from V and 7 from J, leaving 16 bases between them. The CDR3 totals 15 residues. Germline V gives CDR1 LGHNA, CDR2 YSLEER.

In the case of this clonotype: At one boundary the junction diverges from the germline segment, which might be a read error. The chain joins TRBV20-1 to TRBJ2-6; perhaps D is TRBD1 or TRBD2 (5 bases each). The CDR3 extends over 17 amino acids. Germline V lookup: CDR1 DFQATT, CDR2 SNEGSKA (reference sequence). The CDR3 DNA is TGCAGTGCTCCCTTGGGGCAGGCGGGCTCTGGGGCCAACGTCCCGACTTTC. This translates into CSAPLGQAGSGANVPTF.

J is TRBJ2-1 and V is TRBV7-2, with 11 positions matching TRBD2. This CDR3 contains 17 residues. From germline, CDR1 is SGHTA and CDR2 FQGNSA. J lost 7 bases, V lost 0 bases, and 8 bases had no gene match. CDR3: CASSLAGSGGARNEQFF. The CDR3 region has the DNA TGTGCCAGCAGCTTAGCGGGTAGCGGGGGGGCCAGGAATGAGCAGTTCTTC.

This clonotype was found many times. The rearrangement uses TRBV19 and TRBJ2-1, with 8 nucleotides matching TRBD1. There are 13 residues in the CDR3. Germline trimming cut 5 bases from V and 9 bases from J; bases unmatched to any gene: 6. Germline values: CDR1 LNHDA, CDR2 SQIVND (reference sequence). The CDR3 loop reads CASSGRGHGEQFF. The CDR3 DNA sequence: TGTGCCAGTAGTGGCAGGGGGCATGGTGAGCAGTTCTTC. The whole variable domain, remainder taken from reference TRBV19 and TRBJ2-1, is DGGITQSPKYLFRKEGQNVTLSCEQNLNHDAMYWYRQDPGQGLRLIYYSQIVNDFQKGDIAEGYSVSREKKESFPLTVTSAQKNPTAFYLCASSGRGHGEQFFGPGTRLTVL.

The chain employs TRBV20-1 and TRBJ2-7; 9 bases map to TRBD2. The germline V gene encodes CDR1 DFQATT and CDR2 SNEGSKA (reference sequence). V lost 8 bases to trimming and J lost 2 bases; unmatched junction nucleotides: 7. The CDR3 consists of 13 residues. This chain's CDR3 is CSSSSGVTYEQYF. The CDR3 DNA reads TGCAGTTCCTCTAGCGGGGTGACCTACGAGCAGTACTTC.

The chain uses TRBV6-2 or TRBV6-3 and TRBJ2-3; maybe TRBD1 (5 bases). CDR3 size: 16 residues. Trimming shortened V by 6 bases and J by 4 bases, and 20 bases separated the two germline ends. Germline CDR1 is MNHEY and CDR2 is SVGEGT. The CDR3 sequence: CASSPPWGLGPDTQYF. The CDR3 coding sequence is TGTGCCAGCAGCCCCCCCTGGGGCCTGGGTCCAGATACGCAGTATTTT.

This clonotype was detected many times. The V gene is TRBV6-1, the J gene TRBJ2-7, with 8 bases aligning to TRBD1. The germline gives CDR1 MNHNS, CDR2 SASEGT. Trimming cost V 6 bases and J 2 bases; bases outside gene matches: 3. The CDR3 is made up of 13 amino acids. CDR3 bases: TGTGCCAGCAGGGACAGGGTGACCTACGAGCAGTACTTC. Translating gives CASRDRVTYEQYF.

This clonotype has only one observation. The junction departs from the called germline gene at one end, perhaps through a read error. CDR3 nucleotide sequence: TGTGCCAGCAGTTTAGAGGGTTATAGCAATCGGCCCCAGCATTTT. Protein product: CASSLEGYSNRPQHF. The chain couples TRBV12-3 or TRBV12-4 to TRBJ1-5, with no clear D. The CDR3 is 15 amino acids.

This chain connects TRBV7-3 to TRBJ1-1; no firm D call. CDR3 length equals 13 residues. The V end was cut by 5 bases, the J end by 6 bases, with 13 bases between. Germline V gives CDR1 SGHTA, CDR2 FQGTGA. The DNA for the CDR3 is TGTGCCAGCAGCCATGGGGTGACGGCTGAAGCTTTCTTT. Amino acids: CASSHGVTAEAFF.

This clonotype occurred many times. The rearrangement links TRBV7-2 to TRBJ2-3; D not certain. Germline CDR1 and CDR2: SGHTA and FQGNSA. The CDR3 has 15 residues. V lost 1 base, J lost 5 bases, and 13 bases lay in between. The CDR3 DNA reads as TGTGCCAGCAGCTTAGATAACCTGCTGGGAGATACGCAGTATTTT. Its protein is CASSLDNLLGDTQYF.

Here the CDR3 DNA reads TGCAGTGCTAGGCCGAGCCTGGGAGGAGGTTCACCCCTCCACTTT. Its translation is CSARPSLGGGSPLHF. This chain links TRBV20-1 with TRBJ1-6; no clear D. CDR3 size: 15 residues. Germline CDR1 is DFQATT and CDR2 is SNEGSKA (reference sequence). The germline V and J ends were trimmed by 3 bases and 9 bases, with 18 bases remaining between them.

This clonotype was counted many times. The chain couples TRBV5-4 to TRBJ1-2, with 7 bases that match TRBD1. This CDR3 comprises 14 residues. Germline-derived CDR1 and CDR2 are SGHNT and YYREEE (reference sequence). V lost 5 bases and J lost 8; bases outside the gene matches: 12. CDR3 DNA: TGTGCCAGCAGTTTTACCCGGGACAGCCGAGGCTACACCTTC. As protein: CASSFTRDSRGYTF.

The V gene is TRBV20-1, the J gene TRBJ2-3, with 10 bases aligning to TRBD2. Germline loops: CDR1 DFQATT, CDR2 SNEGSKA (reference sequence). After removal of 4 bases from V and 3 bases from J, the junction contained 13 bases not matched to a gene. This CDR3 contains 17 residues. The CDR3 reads CSAKVVRTSGVTDTQYF. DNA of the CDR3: TGCAGTGCTAAAGTGGTTCGGACTAGCGGAGTAACAGATACGCAGTATTTT.

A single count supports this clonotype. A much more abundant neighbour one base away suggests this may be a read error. CDR3 protein: CASSPGTGWSYEQFF. The CDR3 region has the DNA TGTGCCAGCAGCCCCGGGACAGGGTGGTCCTACGAGCAGTTCTTC. The chain recombines TRBV28 with TRBJ2-1; 9 bases line up with TRBD1. Unmatched junction bases numbered 13, after V lost 6 bases and J lost 10 bases. The CDR3 consists of 15 residues. Germline V CDR1 and CDR2: MDHEN, SYDVKM.

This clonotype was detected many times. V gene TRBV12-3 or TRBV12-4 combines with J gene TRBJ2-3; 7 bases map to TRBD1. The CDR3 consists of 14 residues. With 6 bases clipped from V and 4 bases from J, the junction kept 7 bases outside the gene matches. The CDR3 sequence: CASSPDRAPDTQYF. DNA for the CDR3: TGTGCCAGCAGCCCCGACAGGGCCCCAGATACGCAGTATTTT.

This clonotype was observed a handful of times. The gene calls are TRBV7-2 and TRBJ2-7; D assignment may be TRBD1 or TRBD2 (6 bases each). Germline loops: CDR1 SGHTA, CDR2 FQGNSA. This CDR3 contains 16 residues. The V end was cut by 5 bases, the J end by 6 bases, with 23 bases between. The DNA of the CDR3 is TGTGCCAGCAGCGCCCGAGGGGGAGGATTCCCCCCCGAGCAGTACTTC. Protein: CASSARGGGFPPEQYF.

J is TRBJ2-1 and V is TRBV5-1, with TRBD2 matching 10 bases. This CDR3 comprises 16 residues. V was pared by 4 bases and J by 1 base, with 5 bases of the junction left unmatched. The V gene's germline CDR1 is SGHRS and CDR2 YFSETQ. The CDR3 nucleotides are TGCGCCAGCAGCCTTCTAGCGGGAGCATCCTACAATGAGCAGTTCTTC. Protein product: CASSLLAGASYNEQFF.

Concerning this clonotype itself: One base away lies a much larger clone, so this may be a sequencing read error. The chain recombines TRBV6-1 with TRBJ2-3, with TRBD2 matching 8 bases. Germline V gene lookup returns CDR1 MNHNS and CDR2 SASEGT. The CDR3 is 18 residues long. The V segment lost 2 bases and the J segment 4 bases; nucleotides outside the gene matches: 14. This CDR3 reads CASSEWTSSSIFADTQYF. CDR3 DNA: TGTGCCAGCAGTGAATGGACTAGCTCCTCCATTTTCGCAGATACGCAGTATTTT.

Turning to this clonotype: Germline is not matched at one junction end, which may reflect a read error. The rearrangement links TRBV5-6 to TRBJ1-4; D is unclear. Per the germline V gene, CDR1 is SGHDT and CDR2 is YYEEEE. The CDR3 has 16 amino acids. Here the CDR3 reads CASSSQDHPPKEKLFF. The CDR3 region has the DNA TGTGCCAGCAGCTCCCAAGATCACCCTCCTAAGGAAAAACTGTTTTTT.

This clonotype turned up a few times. The CDR3 nucleotides are TGTGCCTCGACGGGACTAGCGGGGGCCACAAGGGGCAATGAGCAGTTCTTC. It encodes CASTGLAGATRGNEQFF. The rearrangement joins TRBV30 to TRBJ2-1; 14 bases are a match to TRBD2. The V segment lost 7 bases and the J segment 6 bases; nucleotides outside the gene matches: 14. Per germline, CDR1 GTSNPN and CDR2 SVGIG (reference sequence). The CDR3 length is 17 residues.

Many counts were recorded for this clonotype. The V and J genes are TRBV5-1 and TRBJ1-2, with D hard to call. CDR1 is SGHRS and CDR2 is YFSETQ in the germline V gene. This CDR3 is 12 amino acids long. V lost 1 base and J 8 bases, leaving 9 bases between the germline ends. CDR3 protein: CASSLSEGGYTF. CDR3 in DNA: TGCGCCAGCAGCTTGTCCGAAGGAGGCTACACCTTC.